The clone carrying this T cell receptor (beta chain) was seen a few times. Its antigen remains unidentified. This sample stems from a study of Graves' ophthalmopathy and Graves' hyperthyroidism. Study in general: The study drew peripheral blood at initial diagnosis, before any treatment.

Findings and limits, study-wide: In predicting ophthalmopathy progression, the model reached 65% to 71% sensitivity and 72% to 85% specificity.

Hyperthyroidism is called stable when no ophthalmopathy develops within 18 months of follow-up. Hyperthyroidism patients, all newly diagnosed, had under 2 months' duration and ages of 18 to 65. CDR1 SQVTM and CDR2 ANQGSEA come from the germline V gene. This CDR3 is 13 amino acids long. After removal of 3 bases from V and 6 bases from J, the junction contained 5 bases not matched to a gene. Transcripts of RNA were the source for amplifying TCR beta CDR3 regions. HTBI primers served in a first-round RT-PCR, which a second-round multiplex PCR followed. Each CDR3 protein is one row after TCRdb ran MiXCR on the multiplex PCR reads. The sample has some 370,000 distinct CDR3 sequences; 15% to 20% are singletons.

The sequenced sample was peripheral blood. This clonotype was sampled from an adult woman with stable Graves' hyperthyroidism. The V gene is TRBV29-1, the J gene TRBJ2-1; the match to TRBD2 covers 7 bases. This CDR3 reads CSVDAGVSNEQFF. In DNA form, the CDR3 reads TGCAGCGTTGACGCGGGAGTCTCCAATGAGCAGTTCTTC.